Here is one T cell receptor beta chain with its context. Many counts were recorded for this clone. Its antigen remains undetermined. No much larger clone exists at a distance of one base, and base qualities are not known. These data are taken from a study of blood T cell repertoires in COVID-19 (dated by TCRdb to about 2020). With respect to the entire study: Samples covering the acute and convalescent phases of COVID-19 were provided by collaborators in the United States, Italy and Spain. The material from the prospective study consisted of cDNA or gDNA derived from T cells, B-cell-depleted T cells, or PBMCs. The dataset comprised deeply sampled blood TCRbeta repertoires from subjects exposed to, actively infected with, or recovered from COVID-19. A freely available public database, intended as a resource for researchers studying the immune response to SARS-CoV-2, is where the repertoires were released. The samples were drawn from the first 160 participants of the ongoing ImmuneRACE study and from over a thousand subjects provided by 6 global collaborators. Nearly every sample came with metadata listing a de-identified subject ID, COVID-19 status, age in years and sex. HLA class I and class II types, where available, came from metadata supplied by the sample provider rather than from assay-based typing.

The collaborating institutions used their own protocols to collect whole blood in K2EDTA tubes. For TCRbeta analysis, collaborators shipped samples as frozen whole blood, isolated PBMCs, or DNA extracted from either of those sample types. TCRbeta CDR3 regions were amplified from genomic DNA using the immunoSEQ Assay, a bias-controlled multiplex PCR. Regarding the original processing steps: The number of nucleated cells in each sample was estimated from the amplification of reference gene primers within the assay. To quantify the absolute abundance of each unique TCRbeta CDR3 rearrangement, sequence reads were collapsed and filtered. Productive Simpson clonality was computed per sample as the square root of Simpson's diversity index over productive rearrangements. TCRdb mirrors the immuneACCESS table, restricted to in-frame sequences. Some clones are absent from its copies; in checked studies, under half trace to an unresolved V gene, and the reason for the others is unknown. V, J and clone size are those of that table, while D and trimming were read from the DNA. The sample records about 86,000 clones, around four fifths of which are singletons. 3% to 4% of the sample lies in the top ten.

The CDR3, from cysteine to phenylalanine, totals 16 residues. The DNA shown is the 48-base CDR3, in frame from base 1. The germline V gene sets CDR1 to SGHTA and CDR2 to FQGTGA. Germline trimming amounts to 4 bases on V and 5 bases on J, with 6 as the count of junction bases outside the gene matches. Results the study describes overall, beyond this receptor: How much clinical and demographic metadata was included differed by source and by participant, and the metadata was provided uncurated.

This TCR came from a man between 50 and 59 years old with acute or convalescent COVID-19. Input material: peripheral blood. The V and J segments used are TRBV7-3 and TRBJ2-2; TRBD1 agrees with 11 junctional bases. The nucleotide sequence is given as TGTGCCAGCAGCTCCAGGACAGGGGGCGCTACCGGGGAGCTGTTTTTT. This gives the protein CASSSRTGGATGELFF.